What follows is one T cell receptor beta chain and its context. The sample belongs to a study of control samples from healthy donors and cancer patients. Produced via immunoSEQ multiplex PCR; TCRdb's table is partial and in-frame only. Seen here are some 89,000 clones, roughly 86% observed once, and the top ten hold roughly 21%. The TCR sequence derives from a man in his thirties or forties in good health. Sequencing was done on a sample of blood.

The CDR3 reads CASSLGVSSTNEKLFF. CDR3 coding DNA: TGTGCCAGCAGCTTAGGGGTCAGCTCAACTAATGAAAAACTGTTTTTT. The chain is built from TRBV11-1 and TRBJ1-4; the D is unclear. V lost 1 base to trimming and J lost 0 bases, with 9 bases between them. CDR3 size: 16 residues. Germline V gene data show CDR1 as SGHAT and CDR2 as FQDESV (reference sequence).